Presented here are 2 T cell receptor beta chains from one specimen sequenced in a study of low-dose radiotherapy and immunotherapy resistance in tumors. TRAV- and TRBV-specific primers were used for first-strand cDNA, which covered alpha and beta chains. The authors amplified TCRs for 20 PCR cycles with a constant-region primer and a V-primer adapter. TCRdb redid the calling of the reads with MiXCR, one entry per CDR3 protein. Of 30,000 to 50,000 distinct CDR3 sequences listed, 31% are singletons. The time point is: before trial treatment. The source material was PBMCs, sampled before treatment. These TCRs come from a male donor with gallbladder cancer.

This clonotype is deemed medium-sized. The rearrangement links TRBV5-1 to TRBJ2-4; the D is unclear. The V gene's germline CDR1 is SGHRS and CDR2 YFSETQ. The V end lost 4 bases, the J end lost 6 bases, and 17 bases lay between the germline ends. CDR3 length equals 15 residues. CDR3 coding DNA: TGCGCCAGCAGCCCTTTGGGCAACCCCAGAAACATTCAGTACTTC. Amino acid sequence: CASSPLGNPRNIQYF.

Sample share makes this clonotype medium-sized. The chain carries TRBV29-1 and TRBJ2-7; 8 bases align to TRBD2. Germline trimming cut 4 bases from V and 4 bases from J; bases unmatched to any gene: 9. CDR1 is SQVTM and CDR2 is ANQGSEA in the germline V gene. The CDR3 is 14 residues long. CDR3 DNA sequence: TGCAGCGTTGTCAAGCGGGAGTCTACTTACGAGCAGTACTTC. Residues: CSVVKRESTYEQYF.